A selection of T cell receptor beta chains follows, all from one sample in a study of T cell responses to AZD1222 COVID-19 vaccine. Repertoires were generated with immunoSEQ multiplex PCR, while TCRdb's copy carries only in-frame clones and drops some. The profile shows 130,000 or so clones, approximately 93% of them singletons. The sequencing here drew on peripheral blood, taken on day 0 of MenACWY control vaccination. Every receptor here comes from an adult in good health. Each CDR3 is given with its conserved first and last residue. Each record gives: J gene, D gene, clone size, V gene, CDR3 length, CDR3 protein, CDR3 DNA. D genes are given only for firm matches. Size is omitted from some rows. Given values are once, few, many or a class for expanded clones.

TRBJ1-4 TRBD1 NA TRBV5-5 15 CASSLGDRGNEKLFF TGTGCCAGCAGCTTGGGGGACAGGGGCAATGAAAAACTGTTTTTT
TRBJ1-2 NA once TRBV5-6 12 CASSLNNYGYTF TGTGCCAGCAGCTTGAACAACTATGGCTACACCTTC
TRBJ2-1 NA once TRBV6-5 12 CASSPGYNEQFF TGTGCCAGCAGTCCCGGCTACAATGAGCAGTTCTTC
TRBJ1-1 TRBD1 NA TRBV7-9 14 CASSSKDRGLGAFF TGTGCCAGCAGCTCTAAGGACAGGGGGCTTGGAGCTTTCTTT
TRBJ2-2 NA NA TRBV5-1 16 CASSLEFPTFTGELFF TGCGCCAGCAGCTTGGAGTTCCCCACATTCACCGGGGAGCTGTTTTTT
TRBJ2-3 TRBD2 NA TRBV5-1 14 CASLAGGLGDTQYF TGCGCCAGCTTAGCGGGAGGGCTAGGAGATACGCAGTATTTT
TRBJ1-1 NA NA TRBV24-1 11 CATSDGVGAFF TGTGCCACCAGTGATGGAGTGGGAGCTTTCTTT
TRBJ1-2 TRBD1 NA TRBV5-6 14 CASSLTGLDYGYTF TGTGCCAGCAGCCTGACAGGGCTCGACTATGGCTACACCTTC
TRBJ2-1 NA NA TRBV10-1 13 CASSKDYHNEQFF TGCGCCAGCAGTAAGGACTATCACAATGAGCAGTTCTTC
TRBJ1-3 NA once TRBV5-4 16 CASSRGWVLAGNTIYF TGTGCCAGCAGCAGGGGATGGGTGCTGGCTGGAAACACCATATATTTT
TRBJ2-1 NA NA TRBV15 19 CATSRDIGLGGGSRTEQFF TGTGCCACCAGCAGAGATATTGGTCTTGGGGGTGGGAGTCGCACTGAGCAGTTCTTC
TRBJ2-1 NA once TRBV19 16 CASSVQPQGRYNEQFF TGTGCCAGTAGTGTCCAACCTCAGGGAAGGTACAATGAGCAGTTCTTC
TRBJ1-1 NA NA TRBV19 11 CASATGTEAFF TGTGCCAGTGCCACCGGCACTGAAGCTTTCTTT
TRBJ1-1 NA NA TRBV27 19 CASSWGAREVEGMNTEAFF TGTGCCAGCAGTTGGGGGGCCAGAGAAGTAGAAGGAATGAACACTGAAGCTTTCTTT
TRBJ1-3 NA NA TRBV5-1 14 CASSSSGTGNTIYF TGCGCCAGCAGCTCCTCAGGTACTGGAAACACCATATATTTT
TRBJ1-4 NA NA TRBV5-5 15 CASSLATVTNEKLFF TGTGCCAGCAGCTTGGCGACGGTAACTAATGAAAAACTGTTTTTT
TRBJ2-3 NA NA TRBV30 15 CAWSALELVTDTQYF TGTGCCTGGAGTGCCCTAGAACTGGTGACAGATACGCAGTATTTT
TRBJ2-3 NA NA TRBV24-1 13 CATSDSGADTQYF TGTGCCACCAGTGATTCAGGGGCCGATACGCAGTATTTT
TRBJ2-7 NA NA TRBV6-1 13 CASSEGTAYEQYF TGTGCCAGCAGTGAAGGGACGGCTTACGAGCAGTACTTC
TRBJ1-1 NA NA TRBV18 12 CASSPAGPGAFF TGTGCCAGCTCACCAGCGGGACCGGGGGCTTTCTTT
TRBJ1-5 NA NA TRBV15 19 CATSRDLFATGQSPQPQHF TGTGCCACCAGCAGAGACCTCTTTGCTACCGGACAGTCTCCTCAGCCCCAGCATTTT
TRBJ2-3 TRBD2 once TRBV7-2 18 CASSSTPQLAGFTDTQYF TGTGCCAGCAGCTCGACCCCCCAACTAGCGGGATTCACAGATACGCAGTATTTT
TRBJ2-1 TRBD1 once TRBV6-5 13 CASSRQGTNEQFF TGTGCCAGCAGTAGACAGGGAACCAATGAGCAGTTCTTC
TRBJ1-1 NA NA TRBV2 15 CASSRQTYMNTEAFF TGTGCCAGCAGTCGGCAAACCTACATGAACACTGAAGCTTTCTTT
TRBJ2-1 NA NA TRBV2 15 CASKGGRMYYNEQFF TGTGCCAGCAAAGGAGGGAGGATGTACTACAATGAGCAGTTCTTC
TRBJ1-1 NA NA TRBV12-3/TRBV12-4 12 CASTPSTTEAFF TGTGCCAGTACCCCTTCGACCACTGAAGCTTTCTTT
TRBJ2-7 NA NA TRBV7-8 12 CASSPVSYEQYF TGTGCCAGCAGCCCCGTCTCCTACGAGCAGTACTTC
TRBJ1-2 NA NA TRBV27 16 CASSLSDPRRGYGYTF TGTGCCAGCAGTTTATCCGACCCCCGAAGGGGCTATGGCTACACCTTC
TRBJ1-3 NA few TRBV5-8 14 CASTPMGQGNTIYF TGTGCCAGCACCCCGATGGGGCAGGGAAACACCATATATTTT
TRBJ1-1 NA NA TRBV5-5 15 CASSSSQGLNTEAFF TGTGCCAGCAGCTCCTCACAGGGACTGAACACTGAAGCTTTCTTT
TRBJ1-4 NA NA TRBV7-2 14 CASARGRTNEKLFF TGTGCCAGCGCCAGGGGTCGAACTAATGAAAAACTGTTTTTT
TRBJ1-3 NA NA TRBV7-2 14 CASSLNPGGNTIYF TGTGCCAGCAGCTTAAATCCCGGTGGAAACACCATATATTTT
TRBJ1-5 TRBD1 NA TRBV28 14 CASSLTGGWQPQHF TGTGCCAGCAGTTTAACAGGGGGCTGGCAGCCCCAGCATTTT
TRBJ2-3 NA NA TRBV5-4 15 CASSLASTSTDTQYF TGTGCCAGCAGCTTGGCTAGCACTAGCACAGATACGCAGTATTTT
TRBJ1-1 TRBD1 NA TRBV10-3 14 CAIMRQGGDTEAFF TGTGCCATCATGCGACAGGGAGGCGACACTGAAGCTTTCTTT
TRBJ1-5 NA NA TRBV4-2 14 CASSQDGRNQPQHF TGTGCCAGCAGCCAAGATGGGAGGAATCAGCCCCAGCATTTT
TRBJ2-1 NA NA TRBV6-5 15 CASSYSIASYNEQFF TGTGCCAGCAGTTACTCGATCGCCTCCTACAATGAGCAGTTCTTC
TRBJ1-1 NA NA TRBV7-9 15 CASSLQFDGNTEAFF TGTGCCAGCAGCCTCCAATTTGACGGGAACACTGAAGCTTTCTTT
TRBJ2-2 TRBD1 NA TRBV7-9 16 CASSFRQGQTTGELFF TGTGCCAGCAGCTTTCGACAGGGCCAAACGACCGGGGAGCTGTTTTTT
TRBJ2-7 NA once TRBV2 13 CASRRGTAYEQYF TGTGCCAGCAGGAGGGGGACCGCCTACGAGCAGTACTTC
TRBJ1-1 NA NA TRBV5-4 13 CASSWGRGTEAFF TGTGCCAGCAGCTGGGGGCGGGGCACTGAAGCTTTCTTT
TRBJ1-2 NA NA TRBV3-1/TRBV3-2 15 CASSQGPLINYGYTF TGTGCCAGCAGCCAAGGGCCCCTGATTAACTATGGCTACACCTTC
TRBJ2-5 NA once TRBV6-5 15 CASSYWYPGGETQYF TGTGCCAGCAGTTACTGGTATCCGGGTGGAGAGACCCAGTACTTC